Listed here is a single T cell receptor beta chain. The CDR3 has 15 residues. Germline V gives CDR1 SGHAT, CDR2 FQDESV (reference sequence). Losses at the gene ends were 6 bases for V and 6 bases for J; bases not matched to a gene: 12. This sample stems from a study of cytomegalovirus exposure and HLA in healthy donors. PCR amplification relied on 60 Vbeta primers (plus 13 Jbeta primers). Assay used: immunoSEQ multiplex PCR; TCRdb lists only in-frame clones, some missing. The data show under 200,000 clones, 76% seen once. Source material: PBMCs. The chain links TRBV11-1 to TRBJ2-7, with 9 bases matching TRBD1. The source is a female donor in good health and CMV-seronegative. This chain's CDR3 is CASSFTGGPAGEQYF. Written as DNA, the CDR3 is TGTGCCAGCAGTTTCACAGGGGGCCCTGCCGGCGAGCAGTACTTC.